The 31 T cell receptor beta chains given below trace back to one sample, sequenced in a study of CD8 T cells in Susac syndrome. The authors reverse transcribed roughly 0.5 to 1 ug RNA with random hexamers. TCRdb passed the immunoSEQ multiplex PCR reads through MiXCR, listing each CDR3 protein once. In the table there are roughly 200,000 distinct CDR3 sequences, roughly 95% of which are singletons. The sample comprised CD4+ T cells from PBMCs. These receptors came from a human donor in good health.

Points on this clonotype: Mismatch with germline at one junction end may stem from a read error. This chain's CDR3 is CSARDPAQTSGERF. As DNA, the CDR3 is TGCAGTGCTAGAGATCCCGCGCAAACTAGCGGTGAACGATTC. The V gene is TRBV20-1, the J gene TRBJ2-1, with 8 nucleotides matching TRBD2. There are 14 residues in the CDR3. Germline V CDR1 and CDR2: DFQATT, SNEGSKA (reference sequence).

The chain carries TRBV4-1 and TRBJ1-4; 8 nucleotides line up with TRBD1. This CDR3 is built from 14 residues. Unmatched junction bases numbered 6, after V lost 4 bases and J lost 8 bases. CDR1 and CDR2 (germline): MGHRA, YSYEKL. CDR3 amino acids: CASSRNRGNEKLFF. CDR3 coding DNA: TGCGCCAGCAGCCGGAACAGGGGGAACGAAAAACTGTTTTTT.

This clonotype was seen only once. J is TRBJ2-7 and V is TRBV12-5; D is unclear. Germline CDR1 reads LGHNT; CDR2 reads FRNRAP. The germline V and J ends were trimmed by 8 bases and 3 bases, with 8 bases remaining between them. The CDR3 extends over 11 amino acids. CDR3 in amino acids: CASRLGYEQYV. CDR3 DNA: TGTGCTAGTCGATTAGGCTACGAGCAGTACGTC.

The chain is built from TRBV2 and TRBJ2-3; TRBD1 might be the D (5 bases). Germline V lookup: CDR1 SNHLY, CDR2 FYNNEI. The CDR3 consists of 16 residues. Trimming stripped 7 bases from V and 1 base from J, with 18 bases between. In nucleotides, the CDR3 is TGTGCCAGCACTCTGGGGCAGGCAGCCGGCACAGATACGCAGTATTTT. Its translation: CASTLGQAAGTDTQYF.

The chain employs TRBV29-1 and TRBJ1-4; 8 bases line up with TRBD1. This CDR3 has 13 amino acids. CDR1 and CDR2 (germline): SQVTM, ANQGSEA. V was pared by 6 bases and J by 8 bases, with 8 bases of the junction left unmatched. The CDR3 is CSVLTGGEEKLFF. Here the CDR3 DNA reads TGCAGCGTCTTAACAGGGGGTGAGGAAAAACTGTTTTTT.

This sequence joins TRBV28 and TRBJ1-2; possible D gene TRBD1, 5 bases. CDR1 MDHEN and CDR2 SYDVKM come from the germline V gene. The CDR3 is made up of 12 amino acids. The V gene lost 4 bases and the J gene lost 8 bases, with 11 bases spanning the gap. The CDR3 protein is CASSSGRSGYTF. CDR3 coding DNA: TGTGCCAGCAGTTCGGGGCGTTCGGGCTACACCTTC.

This rearrangement joins TRBV15 to TRBJ1-6, with 7 bases identical to TRBD1. Per the germline V gene, CDR1 is LNHNV and CDR2 is YYDKDF (reference sequence). The CDR3 runs to 17 residues. Unmatched junction bases numbered 9, after V lost 4 bases and J lost 3 bases. The CDR3 loop reads CATSITLGTDYNSPLHF. The CDR3 coding sequence is TGTGCCACCAGCATCACTCTCGGGACAGACTATAATTCACCCCTCCACTTT.

J is TRBJ1-2 and V is TRBV29-1, with 9 nucleotides matching TRBD1. V was pared by 3 bases and J by 1 base, with 3 bases of the junction left unmatched. CDR1 and CDR2 (germline): SQVTM, ANQGSEA. CDR3 length equals 14 residues. Here the CDR3 DNA reads TGCAGCGTTGACCGGACAGGGGATAACTATGGCTACACCTTC. It yields the protein CSVDRTGDNYGYTF.

The chain couples TRBV3-1 to TRBJ1-6; 8 bases align to TRBD1. The CDR3 is 14 amino acids. Germline CDR1 and CDR2: LGHDT and YNNKEL (reference sequence). Trimming removed 5 bases from V and 14 bases from J; junction bases left unmatched: 11. The CDR3 coding sequence is TGTGCCAGCAGCTACAGGGGGTTGTGGGCATCCCTCCACTTT. This codes for CASSYRGLWASLHF.

V usage is TRBV20-1 and J usage is TRBJ2-6; 7 bases agree with TRBD1. Losses at the gene ends were 6 bases for V and 2 bases for J; bases not matched to a gene: 10. This CDR3 spans 16 amino acids. The germline CDR1 and CDR2 sequences are DFQATT and SNEGSKA (reference sequence). CDR3: CSAPRFRGTGANVLTF. The CDR3 DNA sequence: TGCAGTGCACCGAGATTCAGGGGGACTGGGGCCAACGTCCTGACTTTC.

The chain recombines TRBV6-2 or TRBV6-3 with TRBJ2-1; 10 bases match TRBD2. In germline, CDR1 is MNHEY, CDR2 SVGEGT. V was clipped by 5 bases and J by 0 bases; unmatched bases: 7. This CDR3 region has 17 residues. CDR3 in amino acids: CASSPSAGGPSYNEQFF. For the CDR3, the DNA is TGTGCCAGCAGTCCTTCAGCGGGAGGGCCCTCCTACAATGAGCAGTTCTTC.

This rearrangement joins TRBV4-2 to TRBJ2-6, with a tentative D call TRBD2 (6 bases). The ends were cut back, 0 bases at V and 1 base at J, with 13 bases in the middle. Germline V CDR1 and CDR2: LGHNA, YNFKEQ. The CDR3 has 18 amino acids. The chain's CDR3 is CASSQDLRRGSGANVLTF. In DNA form, the CDR3 reads TGTGCCAGCAGCCAAGACCTTCGGAGGGGATCTGGGGCCAACGTCCTGACTTTC.

The chain couples TRBV7-2 to TRBJ2-5, with 8 bases fitting TRBD2. Germline lookup yields CDR1 SGHTA and CDR2 FQGNSA. The length of the CDR3 is 15 residues. V lost 5 bases and J lost 2; bases outside the gene matches: 7. The CDR3 nucleotides are TGTGCCAGCAGCCCTCAACTAGCGGTTCAAGAGACCCAGTACTTC. It yields the protein CASSPQLAVQETQYF. Full variable domain (outside the CDR3, taken from reference TRBV7-2 and TRBJ2-5): GAGVSQSPSNKVTEKGKDVELRCDPISGHTALYWYRQSLGQGLEFLIYFQGNSAPDKSGLPSDRFSAERTGGSVSTLTIQRTQQEDSAVYLCASSPQLAVQETQYFGPGTRLLVL.

The V gene is TRBV12-3 or TRBV12-4, the J gene TRBJ1-5, with D possibly matching TRBD1 (6 bases). Trimming pared 3 bases from V and 4 bases from J, leaving 10 bases between. This CDR3 has 14 amino acids. Here the CDR3 DNA reads TGTGCCAGCAGTTTGAGGCAGGGGAATCAGCCCCAGCATTTT. Protein: CASSLRQGNQPQHF.

The rearrangement uses TRBV4-1 and TRBJ2-4, with TRBD2 matching over 9 bases. Trimming at V came to 1 base and at J to 6 bases, leaving 4 bases not matched to a gene. CDR3 length: 15 amino acids. The germline V gene has CDR1 MGHRA and CDR2 YSYEKL. The CDR3 bases are TGCGCCAGCAGCCAAGCCACTAGCGGGTTAAACATTCAGTACTTC. This codes for CASSQATSGLNIQYF.

The chain recombines TRBV3-1 with TRBJ1-2; D is uncertain. The CDR3 is made up of 13 amino acids. Germline V lookup: CDR1 LGHDT, CDR2 YNNKEL (reference sequence). Deletions cut 1 base from V and 6 bases from J, with 9 bases between. CDR3 nucleotides: TGTGCCAGCAGCCAAGGCAGCTGGGATGGCTACACCTTC. It yields the protein CASSQGSWDGYTF.

CDR3 DNA sequence: TGTGCCAGCAGTTATTGCCAGGTGGCGTGCGAGCAGTACTTC. This gives the protein CASSYCQVACEQYF. The V call is TRBV6-2 or TRBV6-3, the J call TRBJ2-7; D is ambiguous. V lost 3 bases and J lost 6, with 15 bases in between. The CDR3 loop spans 14 amino acids. CDR1 and CDR2 from the germline V gene are MNHEY and SVGEGT.

V is TRBV3-1 and J is TRBJ1-5; no definite D call. The V end was cut by 0 bases, the J end by 7 bases, with 7 bases between. CDR3 length: 13 amino acids. Germline values: CDR1 LGHDT, CDR2 YNNKEL (reference sequence). CDR3 protein: CASSQDTQQPQHF. The CDR3 coding sequence is TGTGCCAGCAGCCAAGATACCCAGCAGCCCCAGCATTTT. Full variable domain (missing parts from reference TRBV3-1 and TRBJ1-5): DTAVSQTPKYLVTQMGNDKSIKCEQNLGHDTMYWYKQDSKKFLKIMFSYNNKELIINETVPNRFSPKSPDKAHLNLHINSLELGDSAVYFCASSQDTQQPQHFGDGTRLSIL.

The genes are TRBV5-6 and TRBJ1-1; a weak D match, TRBD1 (5 bases). This CDR3 region has 17 residues. V was pared by 0 bases and J by 4 bases, with 19 bases between. Germline assignment: CDR1 SGHDT and CDR2 YYEEEE. In nucleotides, the CDR3 is TGTGCCAGCAGCTTGGTGAGCTTGGCAGGGTGGCGCACTGAAGCTTTCTTT. Encoded protein: CASSLVSLAGWRTEAFF.

This chain connects TRBV5-1 to TRBJ2-1; 7 bases are a match to TRBD1. CDR3 size: 17 residues. The germline V gene encodes CDR1 SGHRS and CDR2 YFSETQ. V gave up 0 bases and J gave up 2 bases; unmatched junction bases: 8. CDR3 bases: TGCGCCAGCAGCTTGGAGGTAGGGGGCGACGCCTACAATGAGCAGTTCTTC. It yields the protein CASSLEVGGDAYNEQFF.

As to this clonotype: The junction differs from germline at one of its ends, possibly a read error. The chain recombines TRBV2 with TRBJ1-2; D might be TRBD1 (6 bases). Germline loops: CDR1 SNHLY, CDR2 FYNNEI. The CDR3 spans 15 residues. The CDR3 DNA reads as TGTGCCAGCAGGGAAGGGGGAGCTTCTAACTATGGCTACACCTTC. It translates to CASREGGASNYGYTF.

The V call is TRBV27, the J call TRBJ1-4, with D possibly being TRBD1 (5 bases). Trimming shortened V by 6 bases and J by 0 bases, and 11 bases separated the two germline ends. Germline V gene data show CDR1 as MNHEY and CDR2 as SMNVEV (reference sequence). CDR3 length: 15 residues. The CDR3 sequence is CASSSGQATNEKLFF. The CDR3 DNA follows: TGTGCCAGCAGCTCCGGACAAGCAACTAATGAAAAACTGTTTTTT.

The V call is TRBV15, the J call TRBJ1-1; D is possibly TRBD1 (6 bases). Between the trimmed V and J ends, which lost 5 bases and 6 bases, there was a span of 13 bases. Germline CDR1 is LNHNV and CDR2 is YYDKDF (reference sequence). CDR3 length: 13 residues. The CDR3 loop is CATSPRTVSEAFF. In DNA, the CDR3 is TGTGCCACCAGCCCGCGGACAGTTTCTGAAGCTTTCTTT.

The chain couples TRBV18 to TRBJ2-3; D unclear. In germline, CDR1 is KGHSH, CDR2 LQKENI. The CDR3 is made up of 14 amino acids. The V and J ends lost 3 bases and 4 bases respectively, with 11 bases between them. This CDR3 is CASSPVGEADTQYF. DNA for the CDR3: TGTGCCAGCTCACCTGTAGGCGAAGCAGATACGCAGTATTTT.

CDR3 in DNA: TGTGCCAGCTCACCACTCCAGGGCGCCTCTGGGGCCAACGTCCTGACTTTC. Translation gives CASSPLQGASGANVLTF. This chain uses TRBV18 with TRBJ2-6; tentatively, D is TRBD1 (5 bases). The CDR3 contains 17 residues. The V end lost 1 base, the J end lost 0 bases, and 10 bases lay between the germline ends. Germline V lookup: CDR1 KGHSH, CDR2 LQKENI.

This clonotype was recorded once. CDR3 sequence reads: CASNGQGTDNEQFF. In nucleotides, the CDR3 is TGTGCCAGCAACGGACAGGGGACTGACAATGAGCAGTTCTTC. This rearrangement joins TRBV7-9 to TRBJ2-1; 9 nucleotides agree with TRBD1. The CDR3 has 14 amino acids. Per the germline V gene, CDR1 is SEHNR and CDR2 is FQNEAQ (reference sequence). V gave up 7 bases and J gave up 5 bases; unmatched junction bases: 6.

This chain connects TRBV29-1 to TRBJ1-4; 7 bases fit TRBD1. The trim removed 4 bases at V and 8 bases at J, leaving 7 bases unmatched. CDR3 length: 13 residues. The V gene's germline CDR1 is SQVTM and CDR2 ANQGSEA. Here the CDR3 reads CSVGRQGQEKLFF. The CDR3 coding sequence is TGCAGCGTTGGTCGACAGGGTCAAGAAAAACTGTTTTTT. The variable domain in full, completed from reference TRBV29-1 and TRBJ1-4, reads SAVISQKPSRDICQRGTSLTIQCQVDSQVTMMFWYRQQPGQSLTLIATANQGSEATYESGFVIDKFPISRPNLTFSTLTVSNMSPEDSSIYLCSVGRQGQEKLFFGSGTQLSVL.

This rearrangement joins TRBV12-3 or TRBV12-4 to TRBJ2-7, with D possibly TRBD2 on 6 matching bases. Trimming removed 6 bases at V and 6 bases at J, with 18 bases between. The CDR3 runs to 14 residues. The CDR3: CASSPTGVSGEQYF. DNA for the CDR3: TGTGCCAGCAGCCCGACGGGGGTTTCCGGCGAGCAGTACTTC.

This rearrangement joins TRBV29-1 to TRBJ1-4; 10 bases agree with TRBD1. Germline V gene data show CDR1 as SQVTM and CDR2 as ANQGSEA. Trimming took 7 bases from V and 7 from J; bases not matched to a gene: 3. This CDR3 is built from 12 residues. CDR3 residues: CSAGQGSEKLFF. The CDR3 region has the DNA TGCAGCGCGGGACAGGGGTCTGAAAAACTGTTTTTT.

As DNA, the CDR3 is TGTGCCACCAGTGATCCCTTCGCCCAGTATTTT. Translated: CATSDPFAQYF. The V and J genes are TRBV24-1 and TRBJ2-3; D not resolved. Germline-derived CDR1 and CDR2 are KGHDR and SFDVKD. The CDR3 sequence is 11 residues long. V dropped 3 bases and J dropped 12 bases, with 9 bases sitting between them.

V usage is TRBV3-1 and J usage is TRBJ2-7; TRBD1 matches at 7 bases. The germline gives CDR1 LGHDT, CDR2 YNNKEL (reference sequence). V lost 1 base and J lost 3; bases outside the gene matches: 6. The CDR3 extends over 15 amino acids. The CDR3 loop reads CASSQVLDRDYEQYF. Written as DNA, the CDR3 is TGTGCCAGCAGCCAAGTTTTAGACAGGGACTACGAGCAGTACTTC.